Listed below are T cell receptor beta chains from one sample, sequenced in a study of Ad26.COV2.S vaccination and SARS-CoV-2 variants. The protocol was immunoSEQ multiplex PCR, while the TCRdb copy is restricted to in-frame clones and leaves out a portion. This sample has about 350,000 clones, with around 83% found just once. The sequencing here drew on peripheral blood, taken in a trial of Ad26.COV2.S vaccine versus placebo. The receptors come from a person aged 18-65 years who received the Ad26.COV2.S COVID-19 vaccine or a placebo. The CDR3 runs from the conserved cysteine through the conserved F or W. A D gene is named only where the DNA matches it firmly. A row's size may be missing; if present it is once, few, many or a size class.

clone_size	v_call	j_call	d_call	cdr3_nt	cdr3_aa
few	TRBV6-2/TRBV6-3	TRBJ1-6	NA	TGTGCCAGCAGTTACATTATGAGTTCACCCCTCCACTTT	CASSYIMSSPLHF
NA	TRBV19	TRBJ2-3	NA	TGTGCCAGTAGTCCCCGTCTTGCAGATACGCAGTATTTT	CASSPRLADTQYF
NA	TRBV18	TRBJ2-1	NA	TGTGCCAGCTCATCGGCGGGGGCGAATGAGCAGTTCTTC	CASSSAGANEQFF
NA	TRBV6-1	TRBJ1-6	NA	TGTGCCAGCAGTGAAGGGGCGATCTACGTTTCACCCCTCCACTTT	CASSEGAIYVSPLHF
NA	TRBV10-3	TRBJ1-3	NA	TGTGCCATCAGCGATCGACGGACCTCTGGAAACACCATATATTTT	CAISDRRTSGNTIYF
NA	TRBV11-3	TRBJ1-1	NA	TGTGCCAGCAGCCTAAGGCGTAACACTGAAGCTTTCTTT	CASSLRRNTEAFF
NA	TRBV11-2	TRBJ2-5	TRBD1	TGTGCCAGCAGCTTATTGGGACAGGGTCGGCAAGAGACCCAGTACTTC	CASSLLGQGRQETQYF
once	TRBV24-1	TRBJ2-6	NA	TGTGCCACCAGTGGGGGAAACAGGAACTCTGGGGCCAACGTCCTGACTTTC	CATSGGNRNSGANVLTF
NA	TRBV6-6	TRBJ2-7	NA	TGTGCCAGCAGCCTACCCCATATAAGGACCTACGAGCAGTACTTC	CASSLPHIRTYEQYF
NA	TRBV7-9	TRBJ2-3	NA	TGTGCCAGCAGCCGACGGGACAAAAGCACAGATACGCAGTATTTT	CASSRRDKSTDTQYF
NA	TRBV5-1	TRBJ1-6	NA	TGCGCCAGCAGCTTAAGTCAGTCGTATAATTCACCCCTCCACTTT	CASSLSQSYNSPLHF
NA	TRBV7-2	TRBJ2-7	NA	TGTGCCAGCAGCTTAGTGGGGACAAGTTTCGAGCAGTACTTC	CASSLVGTSFEQYF
NA	TRBV9	TRBJ2-2	NA	TGTGCCAGCAGCCCCGGGGCAGGGAACACCGGGGAGCTGTTTTTT	CASSPGAGNTGELFF